This T cell receptor beta chain was sequenced for a study of OX40 agonist ivuxolimab in advanced cancers. Study-level information: Dose-escalation cases comprised hepatocellular carcinoma, melanoma, renal cell or head and neck cancer. Enrollees could have had prior anti-PD-1, anti-PD-L1 or anti-CTLA-4 therapy, which 35% to 40% had received.

The assay was immunoSEQ multiplex PCR, and TCRdb's table has in-frame clones only and misses some. The sample shows tens of thousands of clones, 75% to 90% of them seen only once. Germline trimming cut 0 bases from V and 9 bases from J; bases unmatched to any gene: 6. The CDR3 spans 14 residues. Germline V CDR1 and CDR2: MNHEY, SMNVEV (reference sequence). This clone was observed a single time. Sequences were derived from CD4+ or CD8+ T cells sorted from blood, sampled in a trial of the OX40 agonist ivuxolimab. The sequence was collected from an adult with an advanced solid tumor such as melanoma, head and neck, liver or kidney cancer. The chain has TRBV27 and TRBJ2-7, with 9 bases identical to TRBD2. Here the CDR3 reads CASSLSGLAQGQYF. CDR3 DNA: TGTGCCAGCAGTTTATCGGGACTAGCACAAGGGCAGTACTTC.